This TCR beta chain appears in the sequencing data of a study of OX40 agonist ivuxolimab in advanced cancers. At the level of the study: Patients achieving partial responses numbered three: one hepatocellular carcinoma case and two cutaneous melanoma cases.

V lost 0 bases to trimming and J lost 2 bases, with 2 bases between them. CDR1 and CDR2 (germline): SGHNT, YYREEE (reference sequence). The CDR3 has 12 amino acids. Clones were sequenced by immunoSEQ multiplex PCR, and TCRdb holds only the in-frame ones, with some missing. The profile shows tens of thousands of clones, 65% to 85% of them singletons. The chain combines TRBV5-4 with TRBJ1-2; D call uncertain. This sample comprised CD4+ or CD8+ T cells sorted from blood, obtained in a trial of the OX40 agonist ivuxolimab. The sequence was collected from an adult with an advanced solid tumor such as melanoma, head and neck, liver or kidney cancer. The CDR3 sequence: CASSLANYGYTF. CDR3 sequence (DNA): TGTGCCAGCAGCTTGGCGAACTATGGCTACACCTTC.